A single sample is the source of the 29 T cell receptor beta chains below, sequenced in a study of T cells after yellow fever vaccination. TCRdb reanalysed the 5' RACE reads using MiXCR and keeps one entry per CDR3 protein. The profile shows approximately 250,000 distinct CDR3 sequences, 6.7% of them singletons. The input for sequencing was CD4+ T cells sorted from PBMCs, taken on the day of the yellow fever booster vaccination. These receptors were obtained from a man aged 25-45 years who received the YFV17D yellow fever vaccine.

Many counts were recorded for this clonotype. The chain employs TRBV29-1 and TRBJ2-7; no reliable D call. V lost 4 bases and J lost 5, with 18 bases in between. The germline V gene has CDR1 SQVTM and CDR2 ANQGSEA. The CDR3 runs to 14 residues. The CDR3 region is CSVGKVLSTHEQYF. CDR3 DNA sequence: TGCAGCGTTGGAAAGGTCCTCTCCACGCACGAGCAGTACTTC.

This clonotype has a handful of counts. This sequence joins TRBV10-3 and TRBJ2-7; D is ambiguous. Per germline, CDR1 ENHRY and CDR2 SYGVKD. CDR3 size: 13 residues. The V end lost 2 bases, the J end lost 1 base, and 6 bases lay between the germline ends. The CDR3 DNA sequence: TGTGCCATCAGTGAGACTCAGTCCTACGAGCAGTACTTC. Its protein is CAISETQSYEQYF.

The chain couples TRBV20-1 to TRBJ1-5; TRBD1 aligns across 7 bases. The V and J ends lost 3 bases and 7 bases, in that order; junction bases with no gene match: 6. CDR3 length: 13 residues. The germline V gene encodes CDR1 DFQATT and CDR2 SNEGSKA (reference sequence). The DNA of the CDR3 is TGCAGTGCTAGGGCGACAGGGACCCAGCCCCAGCATTTT. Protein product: CSARATGTQPQHF.

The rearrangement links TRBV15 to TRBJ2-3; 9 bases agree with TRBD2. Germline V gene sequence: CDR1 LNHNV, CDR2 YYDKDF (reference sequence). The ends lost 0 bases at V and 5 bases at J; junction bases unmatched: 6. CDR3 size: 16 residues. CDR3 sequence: CATSRELLRGGDTQYF. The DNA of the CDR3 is TGTGCCACCAGCAGAGAGTTGTTGCGGGGGGGAGATACGCAGTATTTT.

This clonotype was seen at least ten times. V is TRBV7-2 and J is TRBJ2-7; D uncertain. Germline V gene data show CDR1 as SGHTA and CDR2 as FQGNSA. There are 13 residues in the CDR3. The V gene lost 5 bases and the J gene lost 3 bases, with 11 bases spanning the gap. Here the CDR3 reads CASSPRAHYEQYF. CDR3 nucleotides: TGTGCCAGCAGCCCCCGGGCTCACTACGAGCAGTACTTC. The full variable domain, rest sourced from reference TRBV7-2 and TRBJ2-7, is GAGVSQSPSNKVTEKGKDVELRCDPISGHTALYWYRQSLGQGLEFLIYFQGNSAPDKSGLPSDRFSAERTGGSVSTLTIQRTQQEDSAVYLCASSPRAHYEQYFGPGTRLTVT.

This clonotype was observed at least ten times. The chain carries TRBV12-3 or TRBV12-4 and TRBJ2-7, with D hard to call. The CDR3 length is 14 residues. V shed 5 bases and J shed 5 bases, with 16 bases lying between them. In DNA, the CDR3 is TGTGCCAGCAGTCCCCGCCGTCTAGTCCACGAGCAGTACTTC. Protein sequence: CASSPRRLVHEQYF.

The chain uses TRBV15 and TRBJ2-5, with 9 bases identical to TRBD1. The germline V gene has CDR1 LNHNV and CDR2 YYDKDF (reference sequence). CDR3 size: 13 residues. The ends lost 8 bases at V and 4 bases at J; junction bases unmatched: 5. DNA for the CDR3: TGTGCCACCGGCACAGGGGGCGTAGAGACCCAGTACTTC. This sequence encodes CATGTGGVETQYF.

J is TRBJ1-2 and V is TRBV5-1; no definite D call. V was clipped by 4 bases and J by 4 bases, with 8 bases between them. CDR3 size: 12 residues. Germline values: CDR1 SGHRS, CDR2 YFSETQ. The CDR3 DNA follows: TGCGCCAGCAGCGCAAGGAGCTATGGCTACACCTTC. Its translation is CASSARSYGYTF.

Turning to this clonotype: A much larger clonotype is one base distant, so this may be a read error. CDR3: CCATGTSGRARETQYF. In nucleotides, the CDR3 is TGCTGTGCTACCGGGACTAGCGGGAGGGCTAGAGAGACCCAGTACTTC. The chain uses TRBV20-1 and TRBJ2-5; 16 bases line up with TRBD2. Germline CDR1 and CDR2: DFQATT and SNEGSKA (reference sequence). CDR3 size: 16 residues.

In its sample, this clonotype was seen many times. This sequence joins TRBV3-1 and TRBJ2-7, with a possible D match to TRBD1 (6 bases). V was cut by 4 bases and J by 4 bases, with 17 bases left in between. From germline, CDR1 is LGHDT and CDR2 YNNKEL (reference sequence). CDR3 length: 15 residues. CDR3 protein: CASSRGQGRGYEQYF. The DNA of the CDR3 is TGTGCCAGCAGCCGGGGACAAGGAAGGGGTTACGAGCAGTACTTC.

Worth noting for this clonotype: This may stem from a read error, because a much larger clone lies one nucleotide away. CDR3 residues: CASSSGSRGYHNEQFF. The CDR3 nucleotides are TGTGCCAGCAGCTCCGGCTCCAGGGGATATCATAATGAGCAGTTCTTC. This chain joins TRBV7-9 and TRBJ2-1; maybe TRBD1 (6 bases). The germline V gene has CDR1 SEHNR and CDR2 FQNEAQ (reference sequence). Trimming removed 4 bases from V and 7 bases from J, with 20 bases in between. CDR3 length: 16 amino acids.

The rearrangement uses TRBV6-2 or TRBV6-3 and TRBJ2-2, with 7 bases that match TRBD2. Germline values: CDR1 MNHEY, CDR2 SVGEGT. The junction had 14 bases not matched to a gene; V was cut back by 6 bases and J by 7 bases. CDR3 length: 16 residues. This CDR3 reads CASRRSSGKQVGELFF. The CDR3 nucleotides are TGTGCCAGCAGACGATCTAGCGGCAAACAGGTCGGGGAGCTGTTTTTT.

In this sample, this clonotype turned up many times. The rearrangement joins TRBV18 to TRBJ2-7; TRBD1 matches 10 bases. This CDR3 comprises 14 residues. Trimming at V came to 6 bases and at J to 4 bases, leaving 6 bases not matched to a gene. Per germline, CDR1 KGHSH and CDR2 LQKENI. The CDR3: CASSPGQGEYEQYF. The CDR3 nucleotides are TGTGCCAGCTCTCCCGGACAGGGGGAATACGAGCAGTACTTC.

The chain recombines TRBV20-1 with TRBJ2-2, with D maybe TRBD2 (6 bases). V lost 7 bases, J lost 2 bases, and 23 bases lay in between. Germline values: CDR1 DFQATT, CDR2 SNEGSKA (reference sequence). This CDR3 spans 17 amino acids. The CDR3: CSVPPRAGTINTGELFF. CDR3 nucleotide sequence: TGCAGTGTTCCCCCCCGGGCGGGAACTATAAACACCGGGGAGCTGTTTTTT.

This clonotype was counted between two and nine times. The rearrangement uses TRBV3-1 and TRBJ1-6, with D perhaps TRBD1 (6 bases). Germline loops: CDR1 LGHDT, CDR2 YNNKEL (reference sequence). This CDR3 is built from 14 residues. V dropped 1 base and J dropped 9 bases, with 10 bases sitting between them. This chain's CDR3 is CASSQGGRGSPLHF. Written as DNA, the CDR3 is TGTGCCAGCAGCCAAGGTGGCAGGGGTTCACCCCTCCACTTT.

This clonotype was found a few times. The DNA for the CDR3 is TGTGCCTCCTCCGGTTTATCGGGACAGGGGAACACTGAAGCTTTCTTT. Its translation: CASSGLSGQGNTEAFF. The gene calls are TRBV3-1 and TRBJ1-1, with 9 nucleotides matching TRBD1. Germline CDR1 is LGHDT and CDR2 is YNNKEL (reference sequence). This CDR3 spans 16 amino acids. Trimming took 11 bases from V and 1 from J; bases not matched to a gene: 14.

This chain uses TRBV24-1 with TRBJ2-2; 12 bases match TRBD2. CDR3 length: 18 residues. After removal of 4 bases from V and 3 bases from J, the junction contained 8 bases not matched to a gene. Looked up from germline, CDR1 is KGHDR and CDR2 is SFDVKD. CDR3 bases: TGTGCCACCAGTGAAACTACCGGGACTAGCGGGTACACCGGGGAGCTGTTTTTT. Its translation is CATSETTGTSGYTGELFF.

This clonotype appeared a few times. CDR3 protein: CSVVEREAEQFF. The CDR3 nucleotides read TGCAGCGTTGTGGAGCGGGAGGCTGAGCAGTTCTTC. The V gene is TRBV29-1, the J gene TRBJ2-1; TRBD2 matches at 9 bases. The CDR3 has 12 amino acids. Trimming took 4 bases from V and 9 from J; bases not matched to a gene: 4. Germline loops: CDR1 SQVTM, CDR2 ANQGSEA.

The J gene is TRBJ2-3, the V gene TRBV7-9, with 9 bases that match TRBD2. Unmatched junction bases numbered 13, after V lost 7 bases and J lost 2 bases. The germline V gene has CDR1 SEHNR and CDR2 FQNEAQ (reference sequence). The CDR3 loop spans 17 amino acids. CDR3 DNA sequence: TGTGCCAGCACCAGGGGTGCTAGCGGGATCGCCACAGATACGCAGTATTTT. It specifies CASTRGASGIATDTQYF.

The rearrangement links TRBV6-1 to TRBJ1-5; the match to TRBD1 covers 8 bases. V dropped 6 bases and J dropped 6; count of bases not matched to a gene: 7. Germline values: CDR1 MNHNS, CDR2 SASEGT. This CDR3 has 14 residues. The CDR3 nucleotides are TGTGCCAGCAGGAGAACAGGGGGAGGTCAGCCCCAGCATTTT. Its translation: CASRRTGGGQPQHF.

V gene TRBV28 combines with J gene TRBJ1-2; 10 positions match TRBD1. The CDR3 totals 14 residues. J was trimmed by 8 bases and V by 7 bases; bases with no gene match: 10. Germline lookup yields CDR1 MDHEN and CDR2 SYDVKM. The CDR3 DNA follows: TGTGCCAGCACACTGACAGGGGGCGCCCGCGGCTACACCTTC. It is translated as CASTLTGGARGYTF.

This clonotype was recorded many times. The CDR3 coding sequence is TGTGCCATCAGTGAGTCCTCGGAGACCCAGTACTTC. Translation gives CAISESSETQYF. The V gene is TRBV10-3, the J gene TRBJ2-5; no definite D call. V was pared by 0 bases and J by 5 bases, with 4 bases between. The CDR3 contains 12 residues. From germline, CDR1 is ENHRY and CDR2 SYGVKD.

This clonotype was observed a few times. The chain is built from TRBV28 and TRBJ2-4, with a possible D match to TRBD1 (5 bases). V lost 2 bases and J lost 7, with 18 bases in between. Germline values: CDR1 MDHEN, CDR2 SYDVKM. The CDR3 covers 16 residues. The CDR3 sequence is CASSLGATSRRNIQYF. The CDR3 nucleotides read TGTGCCAGCAGTTTAGGGGCGACCTCCCGCCGGAACATTCAGTACTTC. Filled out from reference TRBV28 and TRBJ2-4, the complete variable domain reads DVKVTQSSRYLVKRTGEKVFLECVQDMDHENMFWYRQDPGLGLRLIYFSYDVKMKEKGDIPEGYSVSREKKERFSLILESASTNQTSMYLCASSLGATSRRNIQYFGAGTRLSVL.

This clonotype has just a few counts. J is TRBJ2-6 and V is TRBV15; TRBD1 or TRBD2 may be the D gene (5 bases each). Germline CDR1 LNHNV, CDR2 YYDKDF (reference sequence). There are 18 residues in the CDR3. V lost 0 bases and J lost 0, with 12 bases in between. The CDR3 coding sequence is TGTGCCACCAGCAGAGATGGGGGTCCAAGCTCTGGGGCCAACGTCCTGACTTTC. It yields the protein CATSRDGGPSSGANVLTF.

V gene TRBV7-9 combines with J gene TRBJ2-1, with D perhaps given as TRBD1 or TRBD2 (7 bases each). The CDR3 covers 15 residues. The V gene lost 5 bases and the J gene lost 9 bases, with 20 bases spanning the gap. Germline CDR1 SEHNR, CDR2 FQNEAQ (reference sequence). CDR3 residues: CASSPPGTAGSEQFF. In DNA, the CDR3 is TGTGCCAGCAGCCCCCCCGGGACAGCGGGAAGTGAGCAGTTCTTC.

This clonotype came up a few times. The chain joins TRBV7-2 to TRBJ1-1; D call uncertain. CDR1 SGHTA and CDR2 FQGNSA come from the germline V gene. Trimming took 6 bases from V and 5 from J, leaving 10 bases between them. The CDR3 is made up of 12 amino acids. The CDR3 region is CASRALGTEAFF. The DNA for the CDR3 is TGTGCCAGCAGGGCCCTGGGGACTGAAGCTTTCTTT.

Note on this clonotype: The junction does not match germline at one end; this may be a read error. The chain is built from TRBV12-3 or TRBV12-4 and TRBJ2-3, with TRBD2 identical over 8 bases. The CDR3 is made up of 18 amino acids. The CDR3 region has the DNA TGTGCCTGCAGGCCCGGGAGGGGAGGGGCTAAGGTCACAGATACGCAGTATTTT. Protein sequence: CACRPGRGGAKVTDTQYF.

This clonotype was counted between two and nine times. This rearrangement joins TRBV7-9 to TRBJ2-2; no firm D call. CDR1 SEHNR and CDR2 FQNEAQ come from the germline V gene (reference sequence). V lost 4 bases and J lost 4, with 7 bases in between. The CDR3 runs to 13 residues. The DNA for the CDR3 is TGTGCCAGCAGCTATTCCACCACCGGGGAGCTGTTTTTT. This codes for CASSYSTTGELFF. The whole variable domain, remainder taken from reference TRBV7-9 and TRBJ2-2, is DTGVSQNPRHKITKRGQNVTFRCDPISEHNRLYWYRQTLGQGPEFLTYFQNEAQLEKSRLLSDRFSAERPKGSFSTLEIQRTEQGDSAMYLCASSYSTTGELFFGEGSRLTVL.

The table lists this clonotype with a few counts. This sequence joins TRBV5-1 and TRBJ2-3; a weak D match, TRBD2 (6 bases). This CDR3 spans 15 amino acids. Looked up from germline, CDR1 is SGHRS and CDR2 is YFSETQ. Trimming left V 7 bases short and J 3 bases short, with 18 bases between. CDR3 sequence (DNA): TGCGCCAGCCGGGCCAGCGGCCTAGCGACAGATACGCAGTATTTT. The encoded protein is CASRASGLATDTQYF.